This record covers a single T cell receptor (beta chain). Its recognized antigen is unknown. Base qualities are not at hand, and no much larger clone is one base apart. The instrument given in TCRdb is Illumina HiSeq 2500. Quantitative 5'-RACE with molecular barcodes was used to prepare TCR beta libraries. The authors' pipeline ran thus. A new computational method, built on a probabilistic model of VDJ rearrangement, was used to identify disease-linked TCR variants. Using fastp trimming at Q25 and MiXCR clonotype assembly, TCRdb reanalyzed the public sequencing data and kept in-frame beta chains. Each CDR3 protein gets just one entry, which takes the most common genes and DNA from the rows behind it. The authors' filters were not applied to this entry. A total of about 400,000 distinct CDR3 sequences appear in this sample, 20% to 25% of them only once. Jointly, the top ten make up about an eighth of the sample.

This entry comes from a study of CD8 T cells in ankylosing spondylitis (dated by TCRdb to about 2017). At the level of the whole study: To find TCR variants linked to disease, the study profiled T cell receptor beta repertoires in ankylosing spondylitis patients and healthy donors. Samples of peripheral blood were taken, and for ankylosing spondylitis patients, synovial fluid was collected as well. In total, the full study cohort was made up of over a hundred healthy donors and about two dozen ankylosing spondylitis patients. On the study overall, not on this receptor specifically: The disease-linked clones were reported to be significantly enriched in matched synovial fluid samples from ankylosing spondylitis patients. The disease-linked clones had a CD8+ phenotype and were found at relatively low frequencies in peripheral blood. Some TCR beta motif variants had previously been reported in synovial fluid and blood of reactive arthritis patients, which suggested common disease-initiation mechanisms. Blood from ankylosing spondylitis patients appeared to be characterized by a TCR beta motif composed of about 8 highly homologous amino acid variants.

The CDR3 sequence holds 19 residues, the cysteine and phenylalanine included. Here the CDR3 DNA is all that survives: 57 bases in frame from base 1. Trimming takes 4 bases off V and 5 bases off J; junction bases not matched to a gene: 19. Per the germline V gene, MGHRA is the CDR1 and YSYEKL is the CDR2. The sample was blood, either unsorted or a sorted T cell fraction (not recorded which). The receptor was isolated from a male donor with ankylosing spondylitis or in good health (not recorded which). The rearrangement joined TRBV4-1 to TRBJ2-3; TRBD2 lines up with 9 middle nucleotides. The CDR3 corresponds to CASSPDISLAGIPGDTQYF. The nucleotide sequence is TGCGCCAGCAGCCCCGACATCTCCCTAGCGGGGATCCCCGGAGATACGCAGTATTTT.